Below, one T cell receptor (beta chain) is given with its context. Its cognate antigen is unknown. Assay: immunoSEQ multiplex PCR; the TCRdb copy retains only in-frame clones and omits some. Of some 70,000 clones listed, about 89% are singletons. The data were taken from a study of OX40 agonist ivuxolimab in advanced cancers. Overall study: Those enrolled were 80% to 85% male, with a mean age of 60 years and ages from roughly 20 to 90. Findings and caveats of the study: Clonal expansion in partial responders at 0.1-3.0 mg/kg ranked among the lowest. Clonal expansion by week 6 occurred in CD4+ and CD8+ blood T cells (at 0.1 to 3.0 mg/kg).

This CDR3 is 16 amino acids long. V was trimmed by 0 bases and J by 2 bases, leaving 12 bases between them. Germline V lookup: CDR1 SGHNT, CDR2 YYREEE (reference sequence). Peripheral blood came from all dose cohorts at three timepoints. This receptor was obtained from an adult with an advanced solid tumor such as melanoma, head and neck, liver or kidney cancer. The source was CD4+ or CD8+ T cells sorted from blood, collected in a trial of the OX40 agonist ivuxolimab. The chain links TRBV5-4 to TRBJ2-1; D remains unclear. The chain's CDR3 is CASSLGAATTYNEQFF. Here the CDR3 DNA reads TGTGCCAGCAGCTTGGGGGCGGCTACGACCTACAATGAGCAGTTCTTC.